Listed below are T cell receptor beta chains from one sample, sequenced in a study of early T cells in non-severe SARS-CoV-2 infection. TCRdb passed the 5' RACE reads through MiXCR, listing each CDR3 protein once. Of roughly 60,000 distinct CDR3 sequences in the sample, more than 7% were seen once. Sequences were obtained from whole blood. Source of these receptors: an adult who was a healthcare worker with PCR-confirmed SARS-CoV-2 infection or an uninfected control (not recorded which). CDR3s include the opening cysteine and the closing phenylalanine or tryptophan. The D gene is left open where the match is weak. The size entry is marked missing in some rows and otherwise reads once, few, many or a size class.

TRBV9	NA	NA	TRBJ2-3	CASSWGAGADDTQYF	TGTGCCAGCAGTTGGGGGGCTGGGGCGGACGATACGCAGTATTTT
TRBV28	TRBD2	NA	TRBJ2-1	CASSSPGLAALEQFF	TGTGCCAGCAGTTCTCCGGGACTAGCGGCCCTGGAGCAGTTCTTC
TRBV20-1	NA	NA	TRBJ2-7	CSASPTNYEQYF	TGCAGTGCTTCCCCCACAAATTACGAGCAGTACTTC
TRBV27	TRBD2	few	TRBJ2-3	CASRLTWGGGTDTQYF	TGTGCCAGCAGACTTACGTGGGGGGGTGGCACAGATACGCAGTATTTT
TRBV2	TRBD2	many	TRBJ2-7	CASSEGRGSHEQYF	TGTGCCAGCAGTGAAGGGCGGGGGTCGCACGAGCAGTACTTC
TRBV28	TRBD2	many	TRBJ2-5	CASRKLAGAETQYF	TGTGCCAGCAGGAAACTAGCGGGAGCAGAGACCCAGTACTTC
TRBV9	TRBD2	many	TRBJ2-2	CASSPQAGAITGELFF	TGTGCCAGCAGCCCCCAAGCGGGAGCTATCACCGGGGAGCTGTTTTTT
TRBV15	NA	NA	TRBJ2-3	CATSFPLGAQYF	TGTGCCACCAGTTTTCCCCTCGGAGCGCAGTATTTT
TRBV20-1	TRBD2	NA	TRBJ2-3	CSARVPGLRADTQYF	TGCAGTGCTAGGGTACCGGGACTAAGGGCAGATACGCAGTATTTT
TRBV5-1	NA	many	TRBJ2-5	CASRFGVGTETQYF	TGCGCCAGCAGATTCGGAGTCGGTACAGAGACCCAGTACTTC
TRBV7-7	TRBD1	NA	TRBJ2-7	CASSLGDSSYEQYF	TGTGCCAGCAGCTTAGGGGACAGTTCCTACGAGCAGTACTTC
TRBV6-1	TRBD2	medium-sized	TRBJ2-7	CASSSLADTPREQYF	TGTGCCAGCAGCTCGCTAGCGGATACTCCAAGGGAGCAGTACTTC
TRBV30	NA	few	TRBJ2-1	CAWSVLANEQFF	TGTGCCTGGAGTGTACTGGCCAATGAGCAGTTCTTC
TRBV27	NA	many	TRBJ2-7	CASSLSLDGNYEQYF	TGTGCCAGCAGTTTGAGCCTGGACGGTAACTACGAGCAGTACTTC
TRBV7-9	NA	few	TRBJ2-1	CAIRRPSEQFF	TGTGCCATCAGGCGCCCGAGTGAGCAGTTCTTC
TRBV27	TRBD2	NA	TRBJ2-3	CASSLSSSGHGTQYF	TGTGCCAGCAGTTTATCGTCTAGCGGGCACGGTACGCAGTATTTT
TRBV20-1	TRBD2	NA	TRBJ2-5	CSAVTSGKLEETQYF	TGCAGTGCGGTGACTAGCGGGAAGTTGGAAGAGACCCAGTACTTC
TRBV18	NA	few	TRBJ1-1	CASSPRNVNTEAFF	TGTGCCAGCTCACCACGGAATGTGAACACTGAAGCTTTCTTT
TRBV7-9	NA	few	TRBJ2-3	CASSLDTQYF	TGTGCCAGCAGCTTAGATACGCAGTATTTT
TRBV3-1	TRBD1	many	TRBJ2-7	CASSPGTGGYEQYF	TGTGCCAGCAGCCCCGGGACAGGGGGATACGAGCAGTACTTC
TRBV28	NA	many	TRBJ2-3	CASSFPNNRTQYF	TGTGCCAGCAGTTTCCCAAATAACCGCACGCAGTATTTT
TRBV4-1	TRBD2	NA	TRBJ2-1	CASSQEGTRYNEQFF	TGCGCCAGCAGCCAAGAAGGGACTAGGTACAATGAGCAGTTCTTC
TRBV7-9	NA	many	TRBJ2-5	CASSWAGTPQETQYF	TGTGCCAGCAGCTGGGCCGGGACACCGCAAGAGACCCAGTACTTC
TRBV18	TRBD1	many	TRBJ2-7	CASSPEGDRVHEQYF	TGTGCCAGCTCCCCCGAGGGGGACAGGGTACACGAGCAGTACTTC
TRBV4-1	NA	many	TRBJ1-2	CASSQDRTNYGYTF	TGCGCCAGCAGCCAAGACAGGACGAACTATGGCTACACCTTC
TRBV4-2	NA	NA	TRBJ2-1	CASSQDFGDNEQFF	TGTGCCAGCAGCCAAGATTTCGGGGACAATGAGCAGTTCTTC
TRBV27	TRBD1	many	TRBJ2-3	CASSFTGDADTQYF	TGTGCCAGCAGTTTCACAGGGGACGCAGATACGCAGTATTTT
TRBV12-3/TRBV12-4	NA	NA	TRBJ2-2	CASEQDPGELFF	TGTGCCAGCGAGCAGGACCCCGGGGAGCTGTTTTTT
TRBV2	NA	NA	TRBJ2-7	CASSERSAEQYF	TGTGCCAGCAGTGAGCGCTCCGCCGAGCAGTACTTC
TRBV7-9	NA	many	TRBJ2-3	CASSPGQLADTQYF	TGTGCCAGCAGTCCCGGCCAGCTAGCAGATACGCAGTATTTT
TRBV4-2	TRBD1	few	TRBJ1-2	CASSQEPTGGNDYGYTF	TGTGCCAGCAGCCAAGAACCGACAGGGGGAAACGACTATGGCTACACCTTC
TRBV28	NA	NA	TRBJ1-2	CASRDGRANYGYTF	TGTGCCAGCAGAGACGGGAGAGCTAACTATGGCTACACCTTC
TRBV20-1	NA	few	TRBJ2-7	CSASVRDSYEQYF	TGCAGTGCTAGCGTGCGGGACTCCTACGAGCAGTACTTC
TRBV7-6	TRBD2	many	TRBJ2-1	CASSLASGNSYNEQFF	TGTGCCAGCAGCCTAGCTAGCGGAAACTCCTACAATGAGCAGTTCTTC
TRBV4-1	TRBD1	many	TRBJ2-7	CASSLVQGVRYEQYF	TGCGCCAGCAGCCTAGTACAGGGGGTACGCTACGAGCAGTACTTC
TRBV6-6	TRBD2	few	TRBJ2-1	CASSRGTRGDGEQFF	TGTGCCAGCAGCCGCGGGACTAGGGGGGACGGGGAGCAGTTCTTC
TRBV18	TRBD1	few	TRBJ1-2	CASSPDRGQSGYTF	TGTGCCAGCTCACCGGACAGGGGGCAGAGTGGCTACACCTTC
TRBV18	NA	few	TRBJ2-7	CASSPPASYYEQYF	TGTGCCAGCTCACCACCCGCCAGTTACTACGAGCAGTACTTC
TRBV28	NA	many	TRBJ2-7	CASSFTQPYEQYF	TGTGCCAGCAGTTTCACGCAGCCCTACGAGCAGTACTTC
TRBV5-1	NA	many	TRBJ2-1	CASSPLRDLSYNEQFF	TGCGCCAGCAGCCCCCTGAGGGACTTATCCTACAATGAGCAGTTCTTC
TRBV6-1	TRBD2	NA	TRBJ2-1	CASSTGTSVVNEQFF	TGTGCCAGCAGTACCGGGACTAGCGTGGTCAATGAGCAGTTCTTC
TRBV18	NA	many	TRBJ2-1	CASSPGNPYNEQFF	TGTGCCAGCTCACCAGGGAACCCCTACAATGAGCAGTTCTTC
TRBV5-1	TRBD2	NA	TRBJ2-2	CASSQAGAGELFF	TGCGCCAGCAGCCAAGCGGGAGCAGGGGAGCTGTTTTTT
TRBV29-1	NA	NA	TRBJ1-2	CSVLTANYGYTF	TGCAGCGTTCTGACAGCGAACTATGGCTACACCTTC
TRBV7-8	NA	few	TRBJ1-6	CASSSQWSSPLHF	TGTGCCAGCAGCTCCCAGTGGAGCTCACCCCTCCACTTT
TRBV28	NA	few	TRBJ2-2	CASSLSPGDNTGELFF	TGTGCCAGCAGTTTAAGTCCAGGGGACAACACCGGGGAGCTGTTTTTT
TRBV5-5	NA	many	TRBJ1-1	CASSLAGQTNTEAFF	TGTGCCAGCAGCTTGGCCGGGCAGACGAACACTGAAGCTTTCTTT
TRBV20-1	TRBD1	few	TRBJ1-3	CSARGTGRRSTVSGNTIYF	TGCAGTGCTAGGGGGACAGGTCGAAGAAGTACGGTCTCTGGAAACACCATATATTTT
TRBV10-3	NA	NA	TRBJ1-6	CAISDGQGGSPLHF	TGTGCCATCAGTGACGGCCAGGGCGGTTCACCCCTCCACTTT
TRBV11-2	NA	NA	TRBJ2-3	CASSLALGVPDTQYF	TGTGCCAGCAGCTTAGCCTTGGGGGTCCCAGATACGCAGTATTTT
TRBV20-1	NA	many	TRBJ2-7	CSAQLPAGREQYF	TGCAGTGCCCAGTTGCCTGCAGGGCGCGAGCAGTACTTC
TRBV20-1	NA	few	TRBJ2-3	CSAGTLKSSSTDTQYF	TGCAGTGCTGGTACACTAAAGAGTTCTAGCACAGATACGCAGTATTTT
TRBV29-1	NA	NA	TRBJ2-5	CSVRGGAALQVETQYF	TGCAGCGTTAGAGGAGGTGCGGCCCTCCAGGTAGAGACCCAGTACTTC
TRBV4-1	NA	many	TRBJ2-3	CASSARFRTDTQYF	TGCGCCAGCAGCGCCCGCTTCCGCACAGATACGCAGTATTTT
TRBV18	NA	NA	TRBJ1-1	CASSPAIQGLGTEAFF	TGTGCCAGCTCACCGGCGATACAGGGCCTTGGCACTGAAGCTTTCTTT
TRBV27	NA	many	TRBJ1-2	CASSFGTLNGYTF	TGTGCCAGCAGTTTTGGGACACTCAATGGCTACACCTTC
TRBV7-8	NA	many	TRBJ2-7	CASSLGGLGPEQYF	TGTGCCAGCAGCTTAGGTGGGTTGGGGCCCGAGCAGTACTTC